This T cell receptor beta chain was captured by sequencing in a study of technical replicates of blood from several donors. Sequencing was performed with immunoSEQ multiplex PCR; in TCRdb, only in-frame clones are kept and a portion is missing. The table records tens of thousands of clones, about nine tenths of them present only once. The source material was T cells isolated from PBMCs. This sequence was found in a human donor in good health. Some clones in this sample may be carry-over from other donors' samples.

The CDR3: CASRTGTSSYEQYF. As DNA, the CDR3 is TGTGCCAGCAGGACCGGGACTAGTTCCTACGAGCAGTACTTC. This chain links TRBV28 with TRBJ2-7, with TRBD2 identical over 8 bases. This CDR3 has 14 residues. Germline V gives CDR1 MDHEN, CDR2 SYDVKM. V shed 6 bases, J shed 1 base, and the junction held 5 bases outside the gene matches.